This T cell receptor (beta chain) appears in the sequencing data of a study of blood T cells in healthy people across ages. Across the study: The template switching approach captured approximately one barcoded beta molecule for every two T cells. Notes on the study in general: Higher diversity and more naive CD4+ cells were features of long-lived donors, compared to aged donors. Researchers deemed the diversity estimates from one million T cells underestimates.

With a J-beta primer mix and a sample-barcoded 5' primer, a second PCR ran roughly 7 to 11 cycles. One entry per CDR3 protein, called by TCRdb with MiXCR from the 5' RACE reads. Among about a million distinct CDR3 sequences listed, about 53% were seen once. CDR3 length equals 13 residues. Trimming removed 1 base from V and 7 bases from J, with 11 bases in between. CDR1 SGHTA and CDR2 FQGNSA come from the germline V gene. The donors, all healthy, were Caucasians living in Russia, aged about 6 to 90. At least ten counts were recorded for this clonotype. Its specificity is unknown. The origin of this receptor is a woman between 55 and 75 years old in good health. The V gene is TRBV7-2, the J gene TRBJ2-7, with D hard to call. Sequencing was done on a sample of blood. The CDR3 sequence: CASSLGALGEQYF. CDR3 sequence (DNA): TGTGCCAGCAGCTTAGGGGCGCTGGGGGAGCAGTACTTC. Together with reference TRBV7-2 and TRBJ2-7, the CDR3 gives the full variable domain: GAGVSQSPSNKVTEKGKDVELRCDPISGHTALYWYRQSLGQGLEFLIYFQGNSAPDKSGLPSDRFSAERTGGSVSTLTIQRTQQEDSAVYLCASSLGALGEQYFGPGTRLTVT.